There are a few counts of the clone carrying this TCR beta chain. The CDR3 contains 11 residues. Germline V gene lookup returns CDR1 SNHLY and CDR2 FYNNEI. V lost 6 bases to trimming and J lost 6 bases, with 8 bases between them. This entry comes from a study of CDR3 diversity in severe acne. From the PCR reads, TCRdb called clonotypes with MiXCR, one entry per CDR3 protein. The sample lists around 94,000 distinct CDR3 sequences, about half occurring once. The material sequenced was blood. The chain carries TRBV2 and TRBJ1-2; D is unclear. The clonotype originates from a male donor with acne. CDR3 amino acids: CASRAGNGYTF. In nucleotides, the CDR3 is TGTGCCAGCAGGGCCGGAAATGGCTACACCTTC.